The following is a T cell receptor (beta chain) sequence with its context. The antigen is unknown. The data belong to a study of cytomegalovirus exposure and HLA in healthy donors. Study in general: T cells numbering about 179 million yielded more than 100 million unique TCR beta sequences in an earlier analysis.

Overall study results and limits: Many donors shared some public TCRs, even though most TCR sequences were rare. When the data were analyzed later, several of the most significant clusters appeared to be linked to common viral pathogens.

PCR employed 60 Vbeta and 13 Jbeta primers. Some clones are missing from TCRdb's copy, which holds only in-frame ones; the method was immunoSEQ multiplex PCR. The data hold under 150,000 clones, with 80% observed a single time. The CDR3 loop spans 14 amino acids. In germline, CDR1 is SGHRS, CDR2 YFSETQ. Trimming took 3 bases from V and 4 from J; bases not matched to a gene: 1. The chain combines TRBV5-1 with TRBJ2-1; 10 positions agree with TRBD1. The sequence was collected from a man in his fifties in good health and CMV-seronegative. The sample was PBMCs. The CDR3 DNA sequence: TGCGCCAGCAGCTGGGGACAGGGGTACAATGAGCAGTTCTTC. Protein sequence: CASSWGQGYNEQFF.